This record looks at one TCR beta chain sequence and its context. The CDR3 contains 14 residues. Trimming removed 5 bases at V and 10 bases at J, with 16 bases between. Germline V gene sequence: CDR1 SGHDT, CDR2 YYEEEE. This table comes from immunoSEQ multiplex PCR, and its TCRdb copy is limited to in-frame clones, with some not included. The table records 8,800 or so clones, around 84% of them present only once. This entry is derived from a study of immune evolution from preneoplasia to lung adenocarcinoma. Between the mid-2010s and the late 2010s, patients underwent resection in Japan or China. The specimen was FFPE adjacent normal lung tissue. This sequence joins TRBV5-6 and TRBJ1-6; D remains unclear. The sequence was collected from a person in their 70s with lung adenocarcinoma. CDR3 loop: CASSYPEVGSPLHF. CDR3 bases: TGTGCCAGCAGTTACCCAGAAGTTGGGTCACCCCTCCACTTT.